This TCR beta chain was sequenced for a study of T-cell memory formation after mild COVID-19. General study findings and limits: There was a balanced CD4/CD8 profile in clones contracting day 15 to 85, and later expanders leaned CD4+.

Trimming removed 5 bases from V and 1 base from J, with 5 bases in between. This CDR3 has 13 residues. Germline V gene sequence: CDR1 SGHAT, CDR2 FQNNGV. In its sample, this clonotype was seen many times. Its target is not known. Constant-segment primers served in 5'RACE that generated TCR alpha and TCR beta cDNA libraries bearing sample barcodes and UMIs. TCRdb fed the 5' RACE reads into MiXCR, producing one record per CDR3 protein. This table holds approximately 560,000 distinct CDR3 sequences, approximately 15% found once. The J gene is TRBJ2-2, the V gene TRBV11-2; D unclear. The sequence derives from an adult woman who had mild COVID-19 (a few samples of this study predate the infection). Cell type and time point are not known. The material sequenced was PBMCs or a T cell subset sorted from them (not recorded which). In DNA form, the CDR3 reads TGTGCCAGCAGCCGACTGAACACCGGGGAGCTGTTTTTT. Translated, it gives CASSRLNTGELFF.